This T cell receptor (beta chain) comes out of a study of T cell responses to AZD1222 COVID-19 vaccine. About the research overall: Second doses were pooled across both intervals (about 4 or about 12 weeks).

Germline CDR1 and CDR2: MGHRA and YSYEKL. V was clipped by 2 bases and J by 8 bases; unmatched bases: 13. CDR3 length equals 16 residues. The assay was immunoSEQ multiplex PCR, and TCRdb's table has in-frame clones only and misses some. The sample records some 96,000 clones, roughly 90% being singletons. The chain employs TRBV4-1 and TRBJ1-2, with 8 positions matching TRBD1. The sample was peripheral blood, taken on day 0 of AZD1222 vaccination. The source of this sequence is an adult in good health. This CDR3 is CASSQSSHGQGEGYTF. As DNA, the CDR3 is TGCGCCAGCAGCCAATCCAGCCATGGACAGGGAGAGGGCTACACCTTC.